This TCR beta chain was obtained from a study of blood T cell repertoires in COVID-19 (dated by TCRdb to 2020 to 2022). For the wider study: The collaborator samples originated in the United States, Italy and Spain and spanned the acute and convalescent phases of COVID-19. The material from the prospective study consisted of cDNA or gDNA derived from T cells, B-cell-depleted T cells, or PBMCs. The dataset comprised deeply sampled blood TCRbeta repertoires from subjects exposed to, actively infected with, or recovered from COVID-19. The repertoires were released in a freely available public database meant as a resource for research on the immune response to SARS-CoV-2. The samples were drawn from the first 160 participants of the ongoing ImmuneRACE study and from some 1,300 subjects provided by 6 global collaborators. Nearly every sample came with metadata listing a de-identified subject ID, COVID-19 status, age in years and sex. HLA class I and class II types, where available, came from metadata supplied by the sample provider rather than from assay-based typing.

For this clone: Its binding antigen is unknown. The sample holds no much larger clone one base away, and base qualities are not on file.

Whole blood was collected in K2EDTA tubes by collaborating institutions according to the institutions' own protocols. For TCRbeta analysis, collaborator samples were shipped as frozen whole blood, as isolated PBMCs, or as DNA extracted from either sample type. The immunoSEQ Assay, a bias-controlled multiplex PCR, was used to amplify TCRbeta CDR3 regions from genomic DNA. In the authors' own workflow: The number of nucleated cells in each sample was estimated from the amplification of reference gene primers within the assay. Sequence reads were collapsed and filtered to measure the absolute abundance of every unique TCRbeta CDR3 rearrangement. For each sample, productive Simpson clonality was calculated as the square root of Simpson's diversity index across productive rearrangements. Imported from immuneACCESS, the table was reduced by TCRdb to in-frame sequences with V and J called. These copies leave out some clones; in studies compared against another copy, an unresolved V gene accounts for under half, and the cause of the remainder is not known. V and J calls and clone size are those listed in that table; D and trimming were worked out from the DNA. The sample has about 68,000 clones on record, over 75% of them singletons. The ten largest make up roughly 20% of the sample.

CDR1 LGHDT and CDR2 YNNKEL were looked up in the germline V gene (reference sequence). V is shortened by 1 base, J by 3 bases, and the region joining them spans 12 bases. Spanning cysteine to phenylalanine, the CDR3 consists of 15 amino acids. The entry retains the CDR3 DNA only, 45 bases that are in frame from base 1. Broad study findings and their caveats: Clinical and demographic metadata were provided uncurated, with the amount varying by source and participant.

The TCR originated in a man aged 50 to 60 with acute or convalescent COVID-19. Rearrangement joined TRBV3-1 (or the pseudogene TRBV3-2) to TRBJ2-5; no D gene is confidently identified. Sample: peripheral blood. The sequenced DNA: TGTGCCAGCAGCCAAGGTGCGAGATTGAAAGAGACCCAGTACTTC. Its protein reads: CASSQGARLKETQYF.